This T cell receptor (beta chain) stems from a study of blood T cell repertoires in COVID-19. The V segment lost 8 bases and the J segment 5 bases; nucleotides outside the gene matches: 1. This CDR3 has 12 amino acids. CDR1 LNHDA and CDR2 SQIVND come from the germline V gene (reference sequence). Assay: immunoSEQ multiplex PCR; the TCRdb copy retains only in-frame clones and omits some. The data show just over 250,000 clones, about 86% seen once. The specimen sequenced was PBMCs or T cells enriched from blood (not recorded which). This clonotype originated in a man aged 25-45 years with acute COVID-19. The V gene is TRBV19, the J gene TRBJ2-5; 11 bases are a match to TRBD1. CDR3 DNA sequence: TGTGCCAGTGGGACAGGGGGTGAGACCCAGTACTTC. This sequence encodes CASGTGGETQYF.